The next 18 T cell receptor beta chains were all read from a single sample in a study of cytomegalovirus exposure and HLA in healthy donors. PCR primers comprised 60 Vbeta and 13 Jbeta primers. The assay was immunoSEQ multiplex PCR, and TCRdb's table has in-frame clones only and misses some. The data contain 170,000 or so clones, around 80% of them singletons. The sample taken for sequencing was PBMCs. These receptors originate from a male donor in good health and CMV-seropositive.

The rearrangement uses TRBV11-3 and TRBJ2-3; perhaps TRBD1 as D (5 bases). Germline V gives CDR1 SGHNT, CDR2 YENEEA. CDR3 length: 15 amino acids. Between the trimmed V and J ends, which lost 3 bases and 4 bases, there was a span of 14 bases. CDR3 nucleotide sequence: TGTGCCAGCAGCTTCTTAGCTGGGGCCGCAGATACGCAGTATTTT. Protein sequence: CASSFLAGAADTQYF.

This chain uses TRBV19 with TRBJ1-2; 7 bases match TRBD1. V shed 4 bases, J shed 5 bases, and the junction held 13 bases outside the gene matches. Germline V CDR1 and CDR2: LNHDA, SQIVND (reference sequence). CDR3 length equals 16 residues. CDR3: CASSTEGAGGAYGYTF. The CDR3 region has the DNA TGTGCCAGTAGTACGGAGGGGGCGGGGGGCGCTTATGGCTACACCTTC.

This chain joins TRBV5-1 and TRBJ2-5; TRBD2 matches 8 bases. The J segment lost 1 base and the V segment lost 1 base, leaving 6 bases of the junction unmatched. CDR3 length equals 16 residues. Germline-derived CDR1 and CDR2 are SGHRS and YFSETQ. DNA of the CDR3: TGCGCCAGCAGCTTGCACCTAGCGGGCTTCCAAGAGACCCAGTACTTC. The encoded protein is CASSLHLAGFQETQYF.

This rearrangement joins TRBV6-6 to TRBJ1-3; D gene ambiguous. This CDR3 is 15 amino acids long. Germline V CDR1 and CDR2: MNHNY, SVGAGI (reference sequence). V was shortened by 0 bases and J by 8 bases, with 14 bases between the two germline ends. The CDR3 is CASSYSEVLVDTIYF. DNA for the CDR3: TGTGCCAGCAGTTACTCGGAGGTCTTGGTGGACACCATATATTTT.

CDR3 sequence: CASSQDHSYEQYF. The CDR3 DNA follows: TGTGCCAGCAGCCAAGATCATTCCTACGAGCAGTACTTC. This sequence joins TRBV14 and TRBJ2-7; D ambiguous. V was shortened by 0 bases and J by 1 base, with 4 bases between the two germline ends. Germline lookup yields CDR1 SGHDN and CDR2 FVKESK. The CDR3 has 13 amino acids.

The chain's CDR3 is CASSSLAGVYNEQFF. Written as DNA, the CDR3 is TGTGCCAGCAGCTCACTAGCGGGAGTCTACAATGAGCAGTTCTTC. The chain employs TRBV11-2 and TRBJ2-1; 11 bases map to TRBD2. The CDR3 contains 15 residues. After removal of 4 bases from V and 3 bases from J, the junction contained 2 bases not matched to a gene. Germline assignment: CDR1 SGHAT and CDR2 FQNNGV.

The CDR3 loop is CASSLIQGSTDTQYF. CDR3 sequence (DNA): TGTGCCAGCAGTTTAATCCAGGGTAGCACAGATACGCAGTATTTT. The chain links TRBV28 to TRBJ2-3; D may be TRBD1 (5 bases). CDR3 size: 15 residues. The V end lost 2 bases, the J end lost 0 bases, and 9 bases lay between the germline ends. Germline lookup yields CDR1 MDHEN and CDR2 SYDVKM.

The V call is TRBV6-5, the J call TRBJ1-5; D is ambiguous. Germline CDR1 reads MNHEY; CDR2 reads SVGAGI. The CDR3 consists of 13 residues. Trimming left V 2 bases short and J 5 bases short, with 7 bases between. The DNA of the CDR3 is TGTGCCAGCAGTTACGTTCGGGATCAGCCCCAGCATTTT. Translating it yields CASSYVRDQPQHF.

In this sample, this clone turned up a few times. J is TRBJ2-6 and V is TRBV5-1, with TRBD1 identical over 7 bases. Germline V CDR1 and CDR2: SGHRS, YFSETQ. This CDR3 spans 15 amino acids. V shed 2 bases and J 2 bases; nucleotides not matched to a gene: 1. CDR3 DNA sequence: TGCGCCAGCAGCTTCACAGGGGCTGGGGCCAACGTCCTGACTTTC. Amino acids: CASSFTGAGANVLTF.

The rearrangement uses TRBV7-3 and TRBJ1-2; 7 bases align to TRBD1. Germline V CDR1 and CDR2: SGHTA, FQGTGA. The junction had 13 bases not matched to a gene; V was cut back by 5 bases and J by 10 bases. This CDR3 is 14 amino acids long. The CDR3 DNA follows: TGTGCCAGCAGCCCCAGGGGGGCGGTCGAGGACTACACCTTC. It codes for CASSPRGAVEDYTF.

This clone was found once. The CDR3: CASSAYRAGTEAFF. CDR3 in DNA: TGCGCCAGCAGCGCGTACAGGGCCGGAACTGAAGCTTTCTTT. This chain connects TRBV4-3 to TRBJ1-1; TRBD1 is a possible D gene (6 bases). The CDR3 has 14 residues. Trimming cost V 5 bases and J 5 bases, with 15 bases left between them. Germline V gene sequence: CDR1 LGHNA, CDR2 YSLEER.

The gene calls are TRBV7-6 and TRBJ2-1; tentatively, D is TRBD2 (6 bases). Trimming took off 5 bases at V and 4 bases at J, with 15 bases between the two ends. The CDR3 sequence is 15 residues long. CDR1 and CDR2 from the germline V gene are SGHVS and FNYEAQ. Written as DNA, the CDR3 is TGTGCCAGCAGCCCCCCGGGGGAGCGGTACAATGAGCAGTTCTTC. Amino acids: CASSPPGERYNEQFF.

The V call is TRBV12-5, the J call TRBJ1-2, with a possible D match to TRBD1 (6 bases). Germline V gives CDR1 LGHNT, CDR2 FRNRAP. This CDR3 comprises 15 residues. Trimming took off 0 bases at V and 9 bases at J, with 17 bases between the two ends. CDR3: CASGLVISGTHRYTF. The DNA for the CDR3 is TGTGCTAGTGGTTTGGTAATTTCGGGGACACACCGCTACACCTTC.

This clone was seen just once. The chain uses TRBV7-2 and TRBJ1-4; possibly TRBD1 for D (6 bases). V was shortened by 2 bases and J by 7 bases, with 20 bases between the two germline ends. CDR1 SGHTA and CDR2 FQGNSA come from the germline V gene. This CDR3 has 17 residues. The CDR3 sequence is CASSLIGSTTGSEKLFF. The DNA for the CDR3 is TGTGCCAGCAGCTTAATCGGCTCCACAACAGGGAGTGAAAAACTGTTTTTT. The full variable domain, its missing parts supplied by reference TRBV7-2 and TRBJ1-4, is GAGVSQSPSNKVTEKGKDVELRCDPISGHTALYWYRQSLGQGLEFLIYFQGNSAPDKSGLPSDRFSAERTGGSVSTLTIQRTQQEDSAVYLCASSLIGSTTGSEKLFFGSGTQLSVL.

The rearrangement links TRBV21-1 to TRBJ2-7; the table's TRBD2 call for D was not verified on the DNA. TRBV21-1 is noted as a pseudogene. The CDR3 loop spans 16 amino acids. For the CDR3, the DNA is TGTGCCAGCAGCGAAAGCGGGGACCGGGGGGAATACGAGCAGTACTTC. As protein: CASSESGDRGEYEQYF.

CDR3 residues: CASSESDRGQETQYF. The CDR3 DNA sequence: TGTGCCAGCAGTGAATCGGACAGGGGCCAAGAGACCCAGTACTTC. The J gene is TRBJ2-5, the V gene TRBV25-1; TRBD1 aligns across 9 bases. J was trimmed by 1 base and V by 1 base; bases with no gene match: 1. The germline V gene encodes CDR1 MGHDK and CDR2 SYGVNS. The CDR3 contains 15 residues.

The chain couples TRBV19 to TRBJ1-6; 10 bases fit TRBD1. The CDR3 totals 16 residues. The germline CDR1 and CDR2 sequences are LNHDA and SQIVND (reference sequence). J was trimmed by 8 bases and V by 3 bases; bases with no gene match: 7. CDR3 bases: TGTGCCAGTAGTATCCTCGCCGGGACAGGGGATTCACCCCTCCACTTT. It specifies CASSILAGTGDSPLHF.

The genes are TRBV27 and TRBJ1-4; D ambiguous. The germline CDR1 and CDR2 sequences are MNHEY and SMNVEV (reference sequence). The CDR3 length is 13 residues. Trimming stripped 5 bases from V and 0 bases from J, with 4 bases between. Here the CDR3 reads CASSAPTNEKLFF. The CDR3 region has the DNA TGTGCCAGCAGTGCGCCAACTAATGAAAAACTGTTTTTT.